The clone carrying this TCR beta chain was seen a handful of times. This entry comes from a study of blood T cell repertoires in COVID-19. Study overall: Spain, Italy and the United States supplied samples that represented acute and convalescent COVID-19.

Trimming pared 2 bases from V and 3 bases from J, leaving 16 bases between. The CDR3 totals 16 residues. The germline V gene encodes CDR1 MNHEY and CDR2 SVGAGI. Authors' processing steps: Estimation of nucleated cell counts relied on the amplification of reference gene primers. TCRdb keeps only in-frame clones here, not all; method: immunoSEQ multiplex PCR. Clone size and V and J calls were adopted from that table, with D and trimming inferred from the DNA. The sample has approximately 220,000 clones; 83% are singletons. This receptor was obtained from a woman in her forties or fifties with acute or convalescent COVID-19. The V and J genes are TRBV6-5 and TRBJ2-5; D possibly corresponds to TRBD2 (7 bases). The sequencing sample was made of peripheral blood. CDR3 loop: CASSYKVGGQEETQYF. The CDR3 nucleotides are TGTGCCAGCAGTTACAAAGTCGGGGGGCAGGAAGAGACCCAGTACTTC.